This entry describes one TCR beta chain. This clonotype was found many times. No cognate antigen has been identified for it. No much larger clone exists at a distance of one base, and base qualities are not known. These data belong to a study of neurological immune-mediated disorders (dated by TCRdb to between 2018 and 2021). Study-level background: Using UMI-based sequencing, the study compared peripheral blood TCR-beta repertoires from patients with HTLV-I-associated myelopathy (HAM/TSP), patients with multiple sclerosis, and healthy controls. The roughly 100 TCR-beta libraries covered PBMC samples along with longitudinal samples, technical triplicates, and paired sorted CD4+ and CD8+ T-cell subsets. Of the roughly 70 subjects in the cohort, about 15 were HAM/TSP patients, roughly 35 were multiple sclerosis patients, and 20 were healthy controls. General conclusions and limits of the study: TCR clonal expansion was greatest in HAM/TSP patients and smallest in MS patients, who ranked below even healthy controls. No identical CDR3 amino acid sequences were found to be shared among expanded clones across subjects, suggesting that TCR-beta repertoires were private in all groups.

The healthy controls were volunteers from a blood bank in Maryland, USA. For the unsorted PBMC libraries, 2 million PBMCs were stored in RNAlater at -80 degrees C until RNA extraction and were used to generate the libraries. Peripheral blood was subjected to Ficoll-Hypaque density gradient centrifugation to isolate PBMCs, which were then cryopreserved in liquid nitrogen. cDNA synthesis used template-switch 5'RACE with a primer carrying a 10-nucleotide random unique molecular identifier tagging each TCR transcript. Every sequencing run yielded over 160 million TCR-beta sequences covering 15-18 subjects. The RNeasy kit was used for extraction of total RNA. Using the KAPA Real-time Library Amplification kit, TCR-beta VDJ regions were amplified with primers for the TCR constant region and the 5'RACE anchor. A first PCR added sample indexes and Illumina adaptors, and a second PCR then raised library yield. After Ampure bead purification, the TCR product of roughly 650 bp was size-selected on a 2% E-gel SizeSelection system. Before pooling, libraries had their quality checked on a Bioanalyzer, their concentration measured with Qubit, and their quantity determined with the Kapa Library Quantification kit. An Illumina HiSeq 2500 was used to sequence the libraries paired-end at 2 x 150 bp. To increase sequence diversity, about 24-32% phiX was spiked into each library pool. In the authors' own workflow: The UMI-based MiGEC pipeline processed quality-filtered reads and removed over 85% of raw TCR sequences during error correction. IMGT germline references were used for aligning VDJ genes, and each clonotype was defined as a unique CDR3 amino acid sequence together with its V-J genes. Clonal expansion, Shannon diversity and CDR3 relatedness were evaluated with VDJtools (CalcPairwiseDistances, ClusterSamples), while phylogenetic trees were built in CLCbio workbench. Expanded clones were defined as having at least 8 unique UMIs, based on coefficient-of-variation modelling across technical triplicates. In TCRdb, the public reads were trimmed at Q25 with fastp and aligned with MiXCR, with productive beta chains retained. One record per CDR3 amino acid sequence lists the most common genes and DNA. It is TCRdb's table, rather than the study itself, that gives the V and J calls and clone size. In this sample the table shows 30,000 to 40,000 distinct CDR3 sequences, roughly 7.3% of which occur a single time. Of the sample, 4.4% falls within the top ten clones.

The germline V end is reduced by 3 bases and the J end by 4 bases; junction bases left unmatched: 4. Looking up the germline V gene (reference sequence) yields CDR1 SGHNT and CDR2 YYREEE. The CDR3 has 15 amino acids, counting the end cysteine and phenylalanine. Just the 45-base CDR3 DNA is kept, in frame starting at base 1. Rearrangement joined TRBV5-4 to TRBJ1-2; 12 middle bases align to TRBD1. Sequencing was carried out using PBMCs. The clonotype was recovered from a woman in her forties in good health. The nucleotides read TGTGCCAGCAGCTCGGGACAGGGGGCGACCTATGGCTACACCTTC. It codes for CASSSGQGATYGYTF.